These 2 T cell receptor beta chains originate from one sample sequenced in a study of blood T cells in healthy people across ages. With a J-beta primer mix and a sample-barcoded 5' primer, a second PCR ran about 7 to 12 cycles. Via MiXCR, TCRdb re-called the 5' RACE reads, giving one row per CDR3 protein. This sample carries approximately 690,000 distinct CDR3 sequences, under 65% of them seen once, and the ten largest clones take 30% to 40%. Specimen: blood. The receptor source for this set is a man aged 60 to 69 in good health.

This rearrangement joins TRBV5-1 to TRBJ2-7; 11 bases match TRBD2. Trimming removed 0 bases from V and 7 bases from J; junction bases left unmatched: 6. In germline, CDR1 is SGHRS, CDR2 YFSETQ. The length of the CDR3 is 15 residues. CDR3 amino acids: CASSLEASGGIEQYF. The DNA of the CDR3 is TGCGCCAGCAGCTTGGAGGCTAGCGGGGGGATTGAGCAGTACTTC.

The chain combines TRBV9 with TRBJ1-2, with TRBD1 matching over 10 bases. Trimming removed 5 bases from V and 8 bases from J; junction bases left unmatched: 12. Germline CDR1 and CDR2: SGDLS and YYNGEE. The CDR3 has 15 amino acids. Here the CDR3 DNA reads TGTGCCAGCAGACCTATGGGGACAGGGGATTTCGGCTACACCTTC. The encoded protein is CASRPMGTGDFGYTF.